This T cell receptor (beta chain) derives from a study of patients and donors after allogeneic stem cell transplantation. MiXCR, run by TCRdb on the RT-PCR reads, gives a single entry per CDR3 protein. The data contain roughly 190,000 distinct CDR3 sequences, 41% of them singletons. This CDR3 has 15 residues. Germline V gene lookup returns CDR1 SGHRS and CDR2 YFSETQ. The V end lost 4 bases, the J end lost 1 base, and 14 bases lay between the germline ends. This clonotype showed up many times. The chain links TRBV5-1 to TRBJ1-1; the D gene is possibly TRBD1 (5 bases). Specimen: blood, either unsorted or a sorted T cell fraction (not recorded which). The clonotype was recovered from a human donor who was either an allogeneic HSCT recipient or a stem cell or donor lymphocyte infusion donor (not recorded which). It is not recorded whose cells these are; they may come from a transplant donor. CDR3 sequence: CASSLRTGANTEAFF. Written as DNA, the CDR3 is TGCGCCAGCAGCCTAAGAACAGGAGCGAACACTGAAGCTTTCTTT.